The source of this T cell receptor (beta chain) is a study of blood T cell repertoires in COVID-19. Study-level information: Samples taken during acute and convalescent COVID-19 were collected in the United States, Italy and Spain.

The repertoire was sequenced with immunoSEQ multiplex PCR; TCRdb's copy has only in-frame clones and lacks some. The sample has over 85,000 clones, approximately 90% seen once. The V gene end was trimmed by 6 bases and the J gene end by 5 bases; junction bases not matched to a gene: 6. CDR3 size: 13 residues. Germline CDR1 and CDR2: SGHAT and FQNNGV. This clone showed up just a few times. This receptor was identified in a human donor with active COVID-19. The donor label of this sample is uncertain. The chain carries TRBV11-2 and TRBJ2-7; 8 bases agree with TRBD2. The material sequenced was peripheral blood. CDR3 sequence: CASRERGFDEQYF. CDR3 coding DNA: TGTGCCAGCAGGGAGCGGGGGTTCGACGAGCAGTACTTC. The entire variable domain, with the rest obtained from reference TRBV11-2 and TRBJ2-7, is as follows: EAGVAQSPRYKIIEKRQSVAFWCNPISGHATLYWYQQILGQGPKLLIQFQNNGVVDDSQLPKDRFSAERLKGVDSTLKIQPAKLEDSAVYLCASRERGFDEQYFGPGTRLTVT.